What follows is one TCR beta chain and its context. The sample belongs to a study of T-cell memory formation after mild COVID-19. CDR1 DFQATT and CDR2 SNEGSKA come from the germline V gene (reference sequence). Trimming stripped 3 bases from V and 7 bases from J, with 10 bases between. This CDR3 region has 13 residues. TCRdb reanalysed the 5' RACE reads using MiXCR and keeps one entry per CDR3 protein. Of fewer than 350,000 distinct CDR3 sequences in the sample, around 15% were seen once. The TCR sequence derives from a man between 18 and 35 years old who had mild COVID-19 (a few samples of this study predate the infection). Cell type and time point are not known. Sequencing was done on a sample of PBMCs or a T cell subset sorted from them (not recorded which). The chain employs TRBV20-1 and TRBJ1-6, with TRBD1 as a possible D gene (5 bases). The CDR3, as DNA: TGCAGTGCTAGTGGTCAGGGCAATTCACCCCTCCACTTT. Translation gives CSASGQGNSPLHF.